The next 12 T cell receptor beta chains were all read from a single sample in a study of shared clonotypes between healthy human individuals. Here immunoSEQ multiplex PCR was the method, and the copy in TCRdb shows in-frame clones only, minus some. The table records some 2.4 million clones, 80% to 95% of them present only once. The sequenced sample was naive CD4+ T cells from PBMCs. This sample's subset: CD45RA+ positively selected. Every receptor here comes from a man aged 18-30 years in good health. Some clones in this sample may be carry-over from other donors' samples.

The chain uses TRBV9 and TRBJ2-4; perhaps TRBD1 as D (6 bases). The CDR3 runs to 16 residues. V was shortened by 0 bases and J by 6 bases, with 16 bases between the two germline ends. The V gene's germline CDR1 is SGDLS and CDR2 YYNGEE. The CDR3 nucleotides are TGTGCCAGCAGCGTAGGGGGACAAGAAGTTGGAAACATTCAGTACTTC. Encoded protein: CASSVGGQEVGNIQYF. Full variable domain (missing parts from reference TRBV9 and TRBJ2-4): DSGVTQTPKHLITATGQRVTLRCSPRSGDLSVYWYQQSLDQGLQFLIQYYNGEERAKGNILERFSAQQFPDLHSELNLSSLELGDSALYFCASSVGGQEVGNIQYFGAGTRLSVL.

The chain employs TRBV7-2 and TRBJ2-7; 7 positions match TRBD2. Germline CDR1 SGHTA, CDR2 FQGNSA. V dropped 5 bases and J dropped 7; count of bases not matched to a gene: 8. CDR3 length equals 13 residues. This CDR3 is CASSPRGDGEQYF. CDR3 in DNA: TGTGCCAGCAGCCCCCGGGGGGATGGGGAGCAGTACTTC.

The CDR3 sequence is CAWQTTQSSQEQFF. DNA of the CDR3: TGTGCCTGGCAGACTACGCAGAGTTCCCAAGAGCAGTTCTTC. The chain carries TRBV30 and TRBJ2-1, with a tentative D call TRBD2 (5 bases). Germline CDR1 is GTSNPN and CDR2 is SVGIG (reference sequence). V gave up 5 bases and J gave up 10 bases, with 21 bases separating them. This CDR3 has 14 residues.

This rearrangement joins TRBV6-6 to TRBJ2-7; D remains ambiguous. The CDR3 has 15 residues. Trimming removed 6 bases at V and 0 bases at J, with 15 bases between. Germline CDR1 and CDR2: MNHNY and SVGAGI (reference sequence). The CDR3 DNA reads TGTGCCAGCAGACGCGACAATCTCATCTCCTACGAGCAGTACTTC. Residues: CASRRDNLISYEQYF.

CDR3 DNA sequence: TGTGCCAGTAAACCGGGACAGGCCATCACTTGGGGAAACACCATATATTTT. Translation: CASKPGQAITWGNTIYF. The rearrangement uses TRBV19 and TRBJ1-3, with 8 bases that match TRBD1. The CDR3 contains 17 residues. Trimming took 7 bases from V and 4 from J; bases not matched to a gene: 15. Germline V gene data show CDR1 as LNHDA and CDR2 as SQIVND (reference sequence).

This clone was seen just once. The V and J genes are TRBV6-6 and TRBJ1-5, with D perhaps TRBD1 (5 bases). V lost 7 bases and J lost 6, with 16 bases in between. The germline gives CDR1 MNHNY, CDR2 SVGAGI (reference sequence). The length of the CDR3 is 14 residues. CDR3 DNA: TGTGCCAGCACCCCGACGGGGCTGGGTCAGCCCCAGCATTTT. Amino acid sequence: CASTPTGLGQPQHF.

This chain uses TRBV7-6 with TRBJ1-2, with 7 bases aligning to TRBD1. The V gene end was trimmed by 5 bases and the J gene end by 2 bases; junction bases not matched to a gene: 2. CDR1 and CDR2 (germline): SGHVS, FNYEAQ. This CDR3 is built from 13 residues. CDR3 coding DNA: TGTGCCAGCAGCCTACAGGGGAACTATGGCTACACCTTC. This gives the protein CASSLQGNYGYTF.

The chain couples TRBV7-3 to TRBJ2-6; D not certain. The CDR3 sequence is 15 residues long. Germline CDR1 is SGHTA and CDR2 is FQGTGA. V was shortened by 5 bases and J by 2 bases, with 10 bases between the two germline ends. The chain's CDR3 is CASSLSTAGANVLTF. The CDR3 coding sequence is TGTGCCAGCAGCCTCTCGACGGCTGGGGCCAACGTCCTGACTTTC.

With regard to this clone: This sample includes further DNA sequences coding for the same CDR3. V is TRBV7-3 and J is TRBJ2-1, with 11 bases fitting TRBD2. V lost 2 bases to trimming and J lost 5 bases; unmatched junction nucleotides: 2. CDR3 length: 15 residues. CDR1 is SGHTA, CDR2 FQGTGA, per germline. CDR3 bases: TGTGCCAGCAGCTTAGGACTAGCGGGCAACAATGAGCAGTTCTTC. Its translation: CASSLGLAGNNEQFF.

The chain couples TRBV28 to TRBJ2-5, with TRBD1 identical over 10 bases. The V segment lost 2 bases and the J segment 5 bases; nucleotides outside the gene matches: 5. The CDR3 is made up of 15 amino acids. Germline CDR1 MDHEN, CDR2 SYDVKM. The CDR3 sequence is CASSLAGTGVETQYF. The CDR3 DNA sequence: TGTGCCAGCAGTTTAGCCGGGACAGGGGTTGAGACCCAGTACTTC.

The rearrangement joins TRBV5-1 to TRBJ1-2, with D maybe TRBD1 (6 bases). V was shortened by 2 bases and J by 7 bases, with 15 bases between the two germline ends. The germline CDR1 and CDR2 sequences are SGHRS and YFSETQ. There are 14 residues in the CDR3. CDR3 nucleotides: TGCGCCAGCAGCTTATCACCCAGGGGTGTTGGCTACACCTTC. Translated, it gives CASSLSPRGVGYTF.

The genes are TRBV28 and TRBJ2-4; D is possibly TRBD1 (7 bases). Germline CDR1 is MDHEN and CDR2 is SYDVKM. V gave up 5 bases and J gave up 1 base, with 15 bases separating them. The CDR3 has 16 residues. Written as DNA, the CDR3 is TGTGCCAGCAGTCCCCTGGAGGGGGCGGCCAAAAACATTCAGTACTTC. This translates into CASSPLEGAAKNIQYF. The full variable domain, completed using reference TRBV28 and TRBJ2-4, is DVKVTQSSRYLVKRTGEKVFLECVQDMDHENMFWYRQDPGLGLRLIYFSYDVKMKEKGDIPEGYSVSREKKERFSLILESASTNQTSMYLCASSPLEGAAKNIQYFGAGTRLSVL.